These T cell receptor beta chains were read from a single sample in a study of blood T cell repertoires in COVID-19. Profiling relied on immunoSEQ multiplex PCR, and the TCRdb table lists in-frame clones only, not all of them. The sample includes 70,000 or so clones, more than 70% of them seen just once. The sample comprised peripheral blood. The receptors stem from a human donor in a cohort sampled during active COVID-19. Both conserved end residues are part of each CDR3. The D gene is left open where the match is weak. Size is omitted from some rows. Given values are once, few, many or a class for expanded clones.

v_call	d_call	clone_size	j_call	cdr3_nt	cdr3_aa
TRBV19	TRBD2	NA	TRBJ2-5	TGTGCCAGTAGTGAGATAGCGGGAGGGCTGCTCACATTGGGAATGTATCAAGAGACCCAGTACTTC	CASSEIAGGLLTLGMYQETQYF
TRBV19	TRBD1	NA	TRBJ2-3	TGTGCCAGCACCCGCCGGGGGACAGGGGTTGCCCCAGATACGCAGTATTTT	CASTRRGTGVAPDTQYF
TRBV6-1	NA	few	TRBJ1-2	TGTGCCAGCAGTGAAAACGGGAACTATGGCTACACCTTC	CASSENGNYGYTF
TRBV29-1	NA	NA	TRBJ1-5	TGCAGCGTTGCCCTTGGGGCGGGAAACAATCAGCCCCAGCATTTT	CSVALGAGNNQPQHF
TRBV19	TRBD2	NA	TRBJ2-5	TGTGCCAGTAGTATCGGCGGGAGGGCCGAAGAGACCCAGTACTTC	CASSIGGRAEETQYF
TRBV6-2/TRBV6-3	NA	NA	TRBJ1-5	TGTGCCAGCAGCCCAAACAATAATCAGCCCCAGCATTTT	CASSPNNNQPQHF
TRBV20-1	TRBD2	NA	TRBJ2-1	TGCAGTGCTAGTAAGGGGCCTAGCGGAGACAATGAGCAGTTCTTC	CSASKGPSGDNEQFF
TRBV5-1	NA	NA	TRBJ1-1	TGCGCCAGCACCCTCACGGCCGGAGACACTGAAGCTTTCTTT	CASTLTAGDTEAFF
TRBV28	TRBD1	NA	TRBJ1-6	TGTGCCAGCAGTCTTGACAGGGGAGAGGTGTCACCCCTCCACTTT	CASSLDRGEVSPLHF
TRBV19	TRBD1	once	TRBJ1-2	TGTGCCAGTAGATTGGGGACAGGGCCCTGGCGTAACTATGGCTACACCTTC	CASRLGTGPWRNYGYTF
TRBV6-5	TRBD1	NA	TRBJ1-2	TGTGCCAGCAGTCCTACGACAGGGGATTCCTCTGGCTACACCTTC	CASSPTTGDSSGYTF
TRBV2	TRBD2	NA	TRBJ2-3	TGTGCCAGCATGTTAAGCGTTTGGGGACTAGCGGGAGTAGGGGGCACAGATACGCAGTATTTT	CASMLSVWGLAGVGGTDTQYF
TRBV9	NA	NA	TRBJ1-6	TGTGCCAGCAGCGCCCCGGCGGGACGGGTAAATTCACCCCTCCACTTT	CASSAPAGRVNSPLHF
TRBV28	NA	NA	TRBJ2-5	TGTGCCAGCAGTTTAGGAGGGGCCGAGACAGAGACCCAGTACTTC	CASSLGGAETETQYF